The 5 T cell receptor beta chains listed next were all sequenced from one sample in a study of identical twins. TCRdb redid the calling of the 5' RACE reads with MiXCR, one entry per CDR3 protein. The data show 450,000 to 600,000 distinct CDR3 sequences, around 22% seen once. Separately, the same data were catalogued under a study of yellow fever vaccine responses in identical twins.

Sequencing was performed on CD4+ T cells sorted from blood. The receptor set was obtained from a woman aged 18-35 years in good health.

The sample holds a few counts of this clonotype. This chain joins TRBV25-1 and TRBJ2-1, with TRBD2 as a possible D gene (6 bases). In germline, CDR1 is MGHDK, CDR2 SYGVNS. The CDR3 totals 13 residues. V lost 2 bases and J 6 bases, leaving 8 bases between the germline ends. CDR3 sequence reads: CASSETSFNEQFF. Here the CDR3 DNA reads TGTGCCAGCAGTGAAACTAGCTTCAATGAGCAGTTCTTC.

This clonotype came up many times. The chain links TRBV5-1 to TRBJ1-1; possibly TRBD1 for D (6 bases). Germline lookup yields CDR1 SGHRS and CDR2 YFSETQ. Trimming stripped 0 bases from V and 3 bases from J, with 18 bases between. The CDR3 is 17 amino acids. The CDR3 loop is CASSLVEAGAVHTEAFF. The CDR3 DNA reads as TGCGCCAGCAGCTTGGTTGAGGCGGGGGCAGTACACACTGAAGCTTTCTTT. Supplemented by reference TRBV5-1 and TRBJ1-1, the full variable domain reads KAGVTQTPRYLIKTRGQQVTLSCSPISGHRSVSWYQQTPGQGLQFLFEYFSETQRNKGNFPGRFSGRQFSNSRSEMNVSTLELGDSALYLCASSLVEAGAVHTEAFFGQGTRLTVV.

In its sample, this clonotype was seen many times. V and J are TRBV10-3 and TRBJ2-1; 13 bases match TRBD2. This CDR3 contains 16 residues. Trimming cost V 8 bases and J 3 bases; bases outside gene matches: 7. Germline CDR1 is ENHRY and CDR2 is SYGVKD. DNA of the CDR3: TGTGCCATCGGTCTTACTAGCGGGAGGGTCTACAATGAGCAGTTCTTC. Encoded protein: CAIGLTSGRVYNEQFF.

The rearrangement joins TRBV7-2 to TRBJ2-3; the match to TRBD2 covers 11 bases. The J segment lost 5 bases and the V segment lost 5 bases, leaving 12 bases of the junction unmatched. This CDR3 has 17 amino acids. Germline assignment: CDR1 SGHTA and CDR2 FQGNSA. DNA for the CDR3: TGTGCCAGCAGCCCAACCTTTCTAGCGGGGGGTGGAGATACGCAGTATTTT. It codes for CASSPTFLAGGGDTQYF. Full variable domain (rest looked up from reference TRBV7-2 and TRBJ2-3): GAGVSQSPSNKVTEKGKDVELRCDPISGHTALYWYRQSLGQGLEFLIYFQGNSAPDKSGLPSDRFSAERTGGSVSTLTIQRTQQEDSAVYLCASSPTFLAGGGDTQYFGPGTRLTVL.

The chain recombines TRBV12-3 or TRBV12-4 with TRBJ1-1, with D maybe TRBD1 (6 bases). This CDR3 has 15 residues. V was shortened by 3 bases and J by 9 bases, with 20 bases between the two germline ends. The CDR3 nucleotides read TGTGCCAGCAGTTTTGGCCGGGGGCGGCTGGAGAAAGCTTTCTTT. Encoded protein: CASSFGRGRLEKAFF.